One and the same sample provided the 15 T cell receptor beta chains below, sequenced in a study of blood T cell repertoires in COVID-19. Repertoires were generated with immunoSEQ multiplex PCR, while TCRdb's copy carries only in-frame clones and drops some. The repertoire holds about 220,000 clones, about 81% seen once, with less than 6% in the top ten. Input material: peripheral blood. Receptors originate from a woman aged 70-85 years with COVID-19, enrolled during active disease.

This clone was counted between two and nine times. The rearrangement links TRBV28 to TRBJ1-5; D gene uncertain. The CDR3 runs 14 residues. Germline V lookup: CDR1 MDHEN, CDR2 SYDVKM. V lost 6 bases and J lost 6, with 15 bases in between. The CDR3 loop reads CASRKWSAGQPQHF. CDR3 DNA: TGTGCCAGCAGAAAATGGTCGGCGGGTCAGCCCCAGCATTTT. Based on the CDR3 plus reference TRBV28 and TRBJ1-5, the full variable domain is DVKVTQSSRYLVKRTGEKVFLECVQDMDHENMFWYRQDPGLGLRLIYFSYDVKMKEKGDIPEGYSVSREKKERFSLILESASTNQTSMYLCASRKWSAGQPQHFGDGTRLSIL.

The rearrangement uses TRBV6-2 or TRBV6-3 and TRBJ1-1, with TRBD1 identical over 7 bases. This CDR3 contains 12 residues. J lost 7 bases, V lost 5 bases, and 4 bases had no gene match. Looked up from germline, CDR1 is MNHEY and CDR2 is SVGEGT. The DNA for the CDR3 is TGTGCCAGCAGTCGGGACAGCTTTGAAGCTTTCTTT. Its protein is CASSRDSFEAFF.

This chain uses TRBV5-1 with TRBJ2-3; 13 nucleotides match TRBD2. The CDR3 has 16 amino acids. CDR1 is SGHRS, CDR2 YFSETQ, per germline. Trimming cost V 4 bases and J 5 bases; bases outside gene matches: 7. CDR3 coding DNA: TGCGCCAGCAGCCCTGGACTAGCGGGAGTGATAGATACGCAGTATTTT. Translation: CASSPGLAGVIDTQYF.

This chain uses TRBV12-3 or TRBV12-4 with TRBJ1-1; TRBD1 matches 8 bases. CDR3 size: 12 residues. J was trimmed by 10 bases and V by 4 bases; bases with no gene match: 5. In DNA form, the CDR3 reads TGTGCCAGCAGTTCCAACAGGGGGGTAGCTTTCTTT. This gives the protein CASSSNRGVAFF.

This chain joins TRBV5-1 and TRBJ2-7; D possibly corresponds to TRBD2 (5 bases). The CDR3 runs 15 residues. Between the trimmed V and J ends, which lost 2 bases and 4 bases, there was a span of 16 bases. CDR1 and CDR2 from the germline V gene are SGHRS and YFSETQ. The CDR3 sequence is CASSFFTAATYEQYF. Written as DNA, the CDR3 is TGCGCCAGCAGCTTCTTCACAGCGGCAACTTACGAGCAGTACTTC.

The gene calls are TRBV7-9 and TRBJ1-4; the match to TRBD1 covers 7 bases. CDR1 is SEHNR, CDR2 FQNEAQ, per germline (reference sequence). There are 17 residues in the CDR3. With V trimmed by 0 bases and J by 0 bases, 4 bases remained unmatched. In nucleotides, the CDR3 is TGTGCCAGCAGCTTAGCGCATGGGACAGCAACTAATGAAAAACTGTTTTTT. Its protein product is CASSLAHGTATNEKLFF.

The rearrangement links TRBV19 to TRBJ1-5; the match to TRBD1 covers 7 bases. J lost 3 bases, V lost 7 bases, and 6 bases had no gene match. The CDR3 totals 14 residues. Germline CDR1 and CDR2: LNHDA and SQIVND (reference sequence). This CDR3 is CASTVGQFNQPQHF. For the CDR3, the DNA is TGTGCCAGTACCGTGGGACAGTTCAATCAGCCCCAGCATTTT.

CDR3 amino acids: CASSFYSGEGEKLFF. For the CDR3, the DNA is TGTGCCAGCAGTTTCTACAGTGGGGAGGGTGAAAAACTGTTTTTT. The gene calls are TRBV27 and TRBJ1-4, with D unresolved. CDR1 MNHEY and CDR2 SMNVEV come from the germline V gene (reference sequence). V lost 3 bases and J lost 7, with 15 bases in between. The CDR3 spans 15 residues.

CDR3 in amino acids: CASSASGGGDNEQFF. The CDR3 nucleotides are TGTGCCAGCAGTGCTAGCGGGGGAGGGGACAATGAGCAGTTCTTC. The chain uses TRBV28 and TRBJ2-1; 10 bases line up with TRBD2. The germline gives CDR1 MDHEN, CDR2 SYDVKM. The CDR3 consists of 15 residues. J gave up 5 bases and V 5 bases, and 6 bases lay outside the gene matches.

In its sample, this clone was seen once. V usage is TRBV10-3 and J usage is TRBJ1-5, with D perhaps TRBD1 (5 bases). Germline V lookup: CDR1 ENHRY, CDR2 SYGVKD. The CDR3 runs to 15 residues. Trimming removed 4 bases from V and 3 bases from J, with 13 bases in between. The CDR3 sequence: CAISGQGFDNQPQHF. CDR3 sequence (DNA): TGTGCCATCAGTGGTCAGGGCTTTGACAATCAGCCCCAGCATTTT.

About this clone itself: At one end, the junction sequence differs from germline, possibly due to a read error. The V call is TRBV5-4, the J call TRBJ1-2, with 7 bases identical to TRBD1. Germline V CDR1 and CDR2: SGHNT, YYREEE (reference sequence). The CDR3 is made up of 12 amino acids. CDR3 region: CASSLDVTGRVF. The CDR3 DNA sequence: TGTGCCAGCAGCTTGGACGTGACAGGGAGAGTCTTC. The full variable domain, in which reference TRBV5-4 and TRBJ1-2 provide the parts outside the CDR3, is ETGVTQSPTHLIKTRGQQVTLRCSSQSGHNTVSWYQQALGQGPQFIFQYYREEENGRGNFPPRFSGLQFPNYSSELNVNALELDDSALYLCASSLDVTGRVFGSGTRLTVV.

V is TRBV7-2 and J is TRBJ2-1; 8 positions agree with TRBD2. CDR3 length: 15 amino acids. V lost 4 bases to trimming and J lost 6 bases; unmatched junction nucleotides: 8. Germline lookup yields CDR1 SGHTA and CDR2 FQGNSA. The CDR3 spells CASSSHWAGGNEQFF. The CDR3 DNA sequence: TGTGCCAGCAGCTCCCACTGGGCGGGAGGCAATGAGCAGTTCTTC.

This clone was counted a single time. CDR3 DNA sequence: TGTGCCAGCAGTCCCGGGACAGGGGTTACCTACGAGCAGTACTTC. Amino acids: CASSPGTGVTYEQYF. The J gene is TRBJ2-7, the V gene TRBV27; 10 bases fit TRBD1. J lost 2 bases, V lost 5 bases, and 6 bases had no gene match. The V gene's germline CDR1 is MNHEY and CDR2 SMNVEV (reference sequence). This CDR3 is 15 amino acids long.

The V and J genes are TRBV5-1 and TRBJ2-1; a weak D match, TRBD1 (6 bases). Trimming left V 0 bases short and J 13 bases short, with 14 bases between. The V gene's germline CDR1 is SGHRS and CDR2 YFSETQ. The length of the CDR3 is 13 residues. CDR3 nucleotides: TGCGCCAGCAGCTTGGGGACAGCAGATTTCCAGTTCTTC. As protein: CASSLGTADFQFF.

V gene TRBV19 combines with J gene TRBJ2-7, with TRBD1 matching 7 bases. Germline CDR1 LNHDA, CDR2 SQIVND (reference sequence). Trimming removed 4 bases from V and 2 bases from J; junction bases left unmatched: 5. CDR3 size: 14 residues. CDR3 nucleotide sequence: TGTGCCAGTAGTAACCGACAGGGAACCTACGAGCAGTACTTC. Protein product: CASSNRQGTYEQYF.